These 17 T cell receptor beta chains originate from one sample sequenced in a study of blood T cell repertoires in COVID-19 (dated by TCRdb to 2018 to 2021). Receptor libraries were prepared by the immunoSEQ multiplex PCR assay. TCRdb provides this immuneACCESS table in a form limited to in-frame rearrangements. Some clones are lacking; in checked studies, under half of them reflect an unresolved V gene, and why the rest are absent is not known. Here the sample has approximately 250,000 clones; under 90% occur a single time. The ten largest clones represent around 7.8% of the sample. The sample comprised peripheral blood. These receptor sequences come from a human donor in a cohort sampled during active COVID-19.

The chain carries TRBV5-4 and TRBJ2-5, with 11 bases lining up with TRBD2. The V gene end was trimmed by 1 base and the J gene end by 5 bases; junction bases not matched to a gene: 1. Germline CDR1 and CDR2: SGHNT and YYREEE (reference sequence). CDR3 length: 14 residues. CDR3 sequence reads: CASSLLAGGETQYF. CDR3 coding DNA: TGTGCCAGCAGCTTGCTAGCGGGAGGTGAGACCCAGTACTTC.

The chain joins TRBV19 to TRBJ1-6; 7 nucleotides line up with TRBD1. With 5 bases clipped from V and 8 bases from J, the junction kept 6 bases outside the gene matches. CDR3 length: 14 residues. Germline V gene lookup returns CDR1 LNHDA and CDR2 SQIVND (reference sequence). The CDR3 protein is CASSGRQGHSPLHF. The CDR3 DNA reads as TGTGCCAGTAGTGGGAGACAGGGCCATTCACCCCTCCACTTT.

V is TRBV13 and J is TRBJ1-5, with D possibly TRBD1 on 6 matching bases. This CDR3 has 16 amino acids. Trimming stripped 5 bases from V and 0 bases from J, with 14 bases between. Germline lookup yields CDR1 PRHDT and CDR2 FYEKMQ (reference sequence). The CDR3 sequence is CASSLRGALSNQPQHF. The DNA of the CDR3 is TGTGCCAGCAGCCTCAGGGGCGCGCTTAGCAATCAGCCCCAGCATTTT.

In this sample, this clone turned up a few times. The J gene is TRBJ1-5, the V gene TRBV2; D not certain. The CDR3 runs 14 residues. V lost 1 base, J lost 4 bases, and 8 bases lay in between. Germline CDR1 SNHLY, CDR2 FYNNEI. The CDR3, as DNA: TGTGCCAGCAGTGAAGGACTTTCAAATCAGCCCCAGCATTTT. Its translation: CASSEGLSNQPQHF.

This clone was seen once. The chain carries TRBV6-4 and TRBJ2-1; 7 bases agree with TRBD2. Trimming took 8 bases from V and 1 from J; bases not matched to a gene: 8. Germline V gives CDR1 MRHNA, CDR2 SNTAGT. This CDR3 has 15 residues. Here the CDR3 reads CASAVGGGSYNEQFF. CDR3 nucleotides: TGTGCCAGCGCCGTCGGCGGGGGTTCCTACAATGAGCAGTTCTTC.

The chain is built from TRBV6-2 or TRBV6-3 and TRBJ2-5, with 12 bases aligning to TRBD2. V trimming: 6 bases; J trimming: 5 bases; junction bases outside the gene matches: 7. Germline CDR1 and CDR2: MNHEY and SVGEGT. The CDR3 consists of 15 residues. Here the CDR3 reads CASSSGLAGYETQYF. The CDR3 nucleotides are TGTGCCAGCAGCTCGGGACTAGCGGGTTACGAGACCCAGTACTTC.

This sequence joins TRBV7-6 and TRBJ2-2, with 11 bases fitting TRBD2. This CDR3 is 17 amino acids long. V dropped 5 bases and J dropped 2; count of bases not matched to a gene: 7. CDR1 SGHVS and CDR2 FNYEAQ come from the germline V gene. The CDR3 region is CASSPRLAGHNTGELFF. The CDR3 DNA reads as TGTGCCAGCAGCCCCCGACTAGCGGGACACAACACCGGGGAGCTGTTTTTT.

This chain joins TRBV2 and TRBJ2-3; 8 bases fit TRBD2. This CDR3 has 16 amino acids. Germline V gene sequence: CDR1 SNHLY, CDR2 FYNNEI. Trimming at V came to 7 bases and at J to 3 bases, leaving 12 bases not matched to a gene. As DNA, the CDR3 is TGTGCCAGCATCCGACGGGAGGGCCGTAGTACAGATACGCAGTATTTT. Translation gives CASIRREGRSTDTQYF.

The chain combines TRBV4-3 with TRBJ1-2, with D possibly being TRBD1 (5 bases). The CDR3 covers 13 residues. Germline loops: CDR1 LGHNA, CDR2 YSLEER. Trimming took off 1 base at V and 7 bases at J, with 10 bases between the two ends. Here the CDR3 reads CASSQGQGGGYTF. The DNA of the CDR3 is TGCGCCAGCAGCCAAGGCCAGGGAGGTGGCTACACCTTC.

This clone was observed once. The V gene is TRBV5-6, the J gene TRBJ2-7; the D gene is possibly TRBD2 (5 bases). From germline, CDR1 is SGHDT and CDR2 YYEEEE. The CDR3 extends over 12 amino acids. V gave up 3 bases and J gave up 5 bases, with 9 bases separating them. CDR3 coding DNA: TGTGCCAGCAGCTGGAGAGGGAACGAGCAGTACTTC. It codes for CASSWRGNEQYF.

Only a few counts were recorded for this clone. The chain has TRBV7-9 and TRBJ2-7, with 7 bases lining up with TRBD2. In germline, CDR1 is SEHNR, CDR2 FQNEAQ (reference sequence). V dropped 5 bases and J dropped 7; count of bases not matched to a gene: 14. The CDR3 is made up of 15 amino acids. The DNA for the CDR3 is TGTGCCAGCAGCCGGGACTACGGGTACGTTCTAGAGCAGTACTTC. It yields the protein CASSRDYGYVLEQYF.

The chain uses TRBV3-1 (or the pseudogene TRBV3-2) and TRBJ1-2; 7 bases match TRBD1. V gave up 2 bases and J gave up 6 bases; unmatched junction bases: 9. Germline lookup yields CDR1 LGHDT and CDR2 YNNKEL (reference sequence). The CDR3 runs 15 residues. CDR3 sequence: CASSQTRQGTNGYTF. The DNA of the CDR3 is TGTGCCAGCAGCCAAACCCGACAGGGTACTAATGGCTACACCTTC.

This chain joins TRBV19 and TRBJ2-3, with a tentative D call TRBD2 (7 bases). Germline V gives CDR1 LNHDA, CDR2 SQIVND (reference sequence). The CDR3 is 17 residues long. V lost 7 bases, J lost 3 bases, and 23 bases lay in between. The CDR3 nucleotides are TGTGCCAGTACCGCGCTCACACGGGGGGCATGGACAGATACGCAGTATTTT. The encoded protein is CASTALTRGAWTDTQYF.

V is TRBV4-3 and J is TRBJ2-1; D gene ambiguous. V lost 5 bases and J lost 3, with 8 bases in between. Looked up from germline, CDR1 is LGHNA and CDR2 is YSLEER. The CDR3 extends over 13 amino acids. CDR3 protein: CASSDTHYNEQFF. CDR3 coding DNA: TGCGCCAGCAGCGACACGCACTACAATGAGCAGTTCTTC.

This clone is a singleton in its sample. This chain links TRBV28 with TRBJ2-5, with 10 bases lining up with TRBD1. The V and J ends lost 6 bases and 5 bases, in that order; junction bases with no gene match: 9. CDR1 MDHEN and CDR2 SYDVKM come from the germline V gene. This CDR3 has 15 amino acids. The CDR3 region has the DNA TGTGCCAGCAGAGAGGACAGGGGGTATCGGGAGACCCAGTACTTC. The encoded protein is CASREDRGYRETQYF.

This chain joins TRBV5-1 and TRBJ1-2, with D hard to call. Per the germline V gene, CDR1 is SGHRS and CDR2 is YFSETQ. The V end was cut by 5 bases, the J end by 2 bases, with 7 bases between. The CDR3 contains 12 residues. CDR3 coding DNA: TGCGCCAGCAGTTTAACAAACTATGGCTACACCTTC. Protein: CASSLTNYGYTF.

The chain recombines TRBV10-3 with TRBJ1-5; D gene ambiguous. The CDR3 consists of 15 residues. The germline V and J ends were trimmed by 3 bases and 3 bases, with 12 bases remaining between them. Germline CDR1 is ENHRY and CDR2 is SYGVKD. The CDR3 reads CAISDRQANNQPQHF. As DNA, the CDR3 is TGTGCCATCAGTGATAGGCAGGCGAACAATCAGCCCCAGCATTTT.